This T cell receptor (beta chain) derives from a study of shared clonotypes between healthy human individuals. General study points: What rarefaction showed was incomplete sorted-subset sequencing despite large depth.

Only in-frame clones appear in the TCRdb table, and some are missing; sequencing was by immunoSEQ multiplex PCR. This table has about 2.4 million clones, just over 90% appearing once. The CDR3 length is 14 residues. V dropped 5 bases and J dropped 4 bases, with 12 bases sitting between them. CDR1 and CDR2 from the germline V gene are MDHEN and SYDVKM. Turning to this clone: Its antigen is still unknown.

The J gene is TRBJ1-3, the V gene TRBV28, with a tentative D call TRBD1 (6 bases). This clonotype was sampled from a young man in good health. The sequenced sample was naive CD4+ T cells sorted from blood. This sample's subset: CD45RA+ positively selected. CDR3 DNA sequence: TGTGCCAGCAGTATCAGGGGCCTCGGAAACACCATATATTTT. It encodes CASSIRGLGNTIYF.